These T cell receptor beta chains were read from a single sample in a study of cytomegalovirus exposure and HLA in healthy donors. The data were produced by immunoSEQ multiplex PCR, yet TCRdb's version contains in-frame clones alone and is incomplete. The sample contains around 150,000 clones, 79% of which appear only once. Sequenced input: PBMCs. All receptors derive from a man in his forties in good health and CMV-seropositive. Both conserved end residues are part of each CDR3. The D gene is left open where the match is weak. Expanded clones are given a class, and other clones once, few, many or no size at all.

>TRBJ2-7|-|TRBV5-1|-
CASSPRVRSSYEQYF
TGCGCCAGCAGCCCCCGGGTGAGAAGCTCCTACGAGCAGTACTTC
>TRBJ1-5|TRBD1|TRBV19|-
CASSIQGAQPQHF
TGTGCCAGTAGTATACAGGGGGCACAGCCCCAGCATTTT
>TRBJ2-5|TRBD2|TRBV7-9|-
CASRRASGVGAGETQYF
TGTGCCAGCAGACGTGCTAGCGGAGTTGGGGCTGGGGAGACCCAGTACTTC
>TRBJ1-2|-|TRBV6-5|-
CASSKSTRVYGYTF
TGTGCCAGCAGTAAATCCACGAGGGTCTATGGCTACACCTTC
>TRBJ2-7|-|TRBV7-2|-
CASSLRPRVDEQYF
TGTGCCAGCAGCCTTCGGCCCAGGGTCGACGAGCAGTACTTC
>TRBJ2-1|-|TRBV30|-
CAWSPPNEQFF
TGTGCCTGGAGCCCCCCTAATGAGCAGTTCTTC
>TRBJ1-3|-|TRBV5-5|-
CASSFTYSGNTIYF
TGTGCCAGCAGCTTCACTTACTCTGGAAACACCATATATTTT
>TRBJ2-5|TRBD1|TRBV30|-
CAWVPRTGPRETQYF
TGTGCCTGGGTACCGCGGACAGGGCCAAGAGAGACCCAGTACTTC
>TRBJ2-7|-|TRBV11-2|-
CASSLTVYEQYF
TGTGCCAGCAGCTTGACAGTCTACGAGCAGTACTTC
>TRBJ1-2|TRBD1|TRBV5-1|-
CASRTGEDYGYTF
TGCGCCAGCAGGACAGGGGAGGACTATGGCTACACCTTC
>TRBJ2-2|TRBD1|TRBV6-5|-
CASNRQGNTGELFF
TGTGCCAGCAATCGACAGGGGAATACCGGGGAGCTGTTTTTT
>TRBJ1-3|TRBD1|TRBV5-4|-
CASSPGTGYSNTIYF
TGTGCCAGCAGCCCCGGGACAGGGTACTCAAACACCATATATTTT
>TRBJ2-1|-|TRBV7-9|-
CASSPEGRPGNEQFF
TGTGCCAGCAGCCCAGAGGGTAGACCGGGCAATGAGCAGTTCTTC
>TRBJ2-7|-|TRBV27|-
CASSRGLGQVLYEQYF
TGTGCCAGCTCGCGGGGCTTAGGACAGGTCCTTTACGAGCAGTACTTC
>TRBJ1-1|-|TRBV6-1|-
CASSDRGRTTEAFF
TGTGCCAGCAGTGACAGGGGACGGACCACTGAAGCTTTCTTT
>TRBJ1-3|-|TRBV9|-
CASSVRSTPGSGNTIYF
TGTGCCAGCAGCGTAAGGTCAACACCGGGCTCTGGAAACACCATATATTTT
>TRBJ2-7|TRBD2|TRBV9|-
CASSFGTSGSYEQYF
TGTGCCAGCAGCTTTGGGACTAGCGGGAGCTACGAGCAGTACTTC
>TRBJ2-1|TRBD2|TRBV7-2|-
CASSWTSGSDNEQFF
TGTGCCAGCAGCTGGACTAGCGGGAGCGACAATGAGCAGTTCTTC
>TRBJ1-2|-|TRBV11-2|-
CASSFYSNGYTF
TGTGCCAGCAGCTTTTACTCTAATGGCTACACCTTC
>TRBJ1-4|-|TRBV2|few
CASRRRIATNEKLFF
TGTGCCAGCAGAAGGCGGATAGCAACTAATGAAAAACTGTTTTTT
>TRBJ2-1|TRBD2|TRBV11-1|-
CASKARDYYNEQFF
TGTGCCAGCAAGGCCCGGGACTACTACAATGAGCAGTTCTTC
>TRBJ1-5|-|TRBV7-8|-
CASSLGGHNQPQHF
TGTGCCAGCAGCTTAGGGGGACACAATCAGCCCCAGCATTTT
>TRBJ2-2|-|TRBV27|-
CASSGFRLVNTGELFF
TGTGCCAGCAGTGGCTTCAGACTGGTTAACACCGGGGAGCTGTTTTTT
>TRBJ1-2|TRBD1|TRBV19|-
CASKSTGGWGYGYTF
TGTGCCAGTAAATCGACAGGGGGCTGGGGCTATGGCTACACCTTC
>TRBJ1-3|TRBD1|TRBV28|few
CASSPRKPRRGQNGNTIYF
TGTGCCAGCAGTCCGCGCAAGCCTCGCAGGGGGCAAAATGGAAACACCATATATTTT
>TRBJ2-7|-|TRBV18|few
CASSPNNEQYF
TGTGCCAGCTCACCAAACAACGAGCAGTACTTC
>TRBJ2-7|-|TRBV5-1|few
CASSLDIDSFNYEQYF
TGCGCCAGCAGCTTGGACATCGACTCATTTAACTACGAGCAGTACTTC
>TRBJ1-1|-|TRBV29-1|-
CSAYPGTEAFF
TGCAGCGCCTATCCGGGCACTGAAGCTTTCTTT
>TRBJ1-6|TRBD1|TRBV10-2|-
CASTVWTGGNSPLHF
TGCGCCAGCACTGTATGGACAGGGGGCAATTCACCCCTCCACTTT
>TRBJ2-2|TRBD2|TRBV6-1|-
CASSGLAGDTGELFF
TGTGCCAGCAGTGGACTAGCGGGAGACACCGGGGAGCTGTTTTTT
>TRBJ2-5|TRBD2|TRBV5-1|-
CASSPGLAVGGETQYF
TGCGCCAGCAGCCCGGGACTAGCGGTGGGGGGAGAGACCCAGTACTTC
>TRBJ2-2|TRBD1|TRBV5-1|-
CASSRAGQDNTGELFF
TGCGCCAGCAGCAGGGCGGGACAGGATAACACCGGGGAGCTGTTTTTT
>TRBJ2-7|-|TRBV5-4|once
CASSLALSYEQYF
TGTGCCAGCAGCTTGGCCCTCTCCTACGAGCAGTACTTC
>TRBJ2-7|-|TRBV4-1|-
CASRLTGSYEQYF
TGCGCCAGCAGACTCACAGGGTCATACGAGCAGTACTTC
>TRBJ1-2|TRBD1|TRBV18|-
CASSPSGTGGFHGYTF
TGTGCCAGCTCACCTTCCGGGACAGGGGGCTTCCATGGCTACACCTTC
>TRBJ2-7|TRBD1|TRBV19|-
CASSRGQGDTYEQYF
TGTGCCAGTAGTAGGGGACAGGGCGATACCTACGAGCAGTACTTC